A single sample is the source of the 25 T cell receptor beta chains below, sequenced in a study of blood T cell repertoires in COVID-19. Using immunoSEQ multiplex PCR, the repertoire was profiled, and TCRdb retains in-frame clones only, with some absent. The top ten clones hold around 1.5% of a sample with about 140,000 clones, around nine tenths of them seen once. Sequenced input: peripheral blood. These TCRs come from a human donor in a cohort sampled during active COVID-19.

The chain couples TRBV9 to TRBJ1-3; D remains unclear. The CDR3 has 14 residues. V lost 4 bases to trimming and J lost 4 bases, with 12 bases between them. CDR1 and CDR2 from the germline V gene are SGDLS and YYNGEE. Here the CDR3 DNA reads TGTGCCAGCAGCTTCGGACTTGGAGGAAACACCATATATTTT. This encodes CASSFGLGGNTIYF.

The chain employs TRBV10-3 and TRBJ2-7; possibly TRBD1 for D (6 bases). The V gene's germline CDR1 is ENHRY and CDR2 SYGVKD. The CDR3 has 16 residues. V lost 0 bases and J lost 0, with 12 bases in between. In DNA, the CDR3 is TGTGCCATCAGTGAGTCGGGGACACCGAGCTCCTACGAGCAGTACTTC. This translates into CAISESGTPSSYEQYF.

V usage is TRBV19 and J usage is TRBJ1-2; 8 positions match TRBD1. In germline, CDR1 is LNHDA, CDR2 SQIVND (reference sequence). The CDR3 runs 17 residues. The V and J ends lost 4 bases and 4 bases, in that order; junction bases with no gene match: 14. The CDR3 DNA is TGTGCCAGTAGTAATCAACTGGGGACAGGTAGTATCTATGGCTACACCTTC. It codes for CASSNQLGTGSIYGYTF.

The J gene is TRBJ2-7, the V gene TRBV7-6; D is undetermined. The ends were cut back, 2 bases at V and 3 bases at J, with 14 bases in the middle. Per the germline V gene, CDR1 is SGHVS and CDR2 is FNYEAQ. The CDR3 is 15 amino acids. CDR3 protein: CASSLSGLLLYEQYF. CDR3 coding DNA: TGTGCCAGCAGCTTATCTGGCCTCCTCCTCTACGAGCAGTACTTC.

J is TRBJ1-2 and V is TRBV7-2; 9 bases match TRBD1. CDR1 is SGHTA and CDR2 is FQGNSA in the germline V gene. The CDR3 totals 15 residues. Trimming at V came to 2 bases and at J to 3 bases, leaving 4 bases not matched to a gene. The CDR3 here is CASSLSQGAYYGYTF. The DNA of the CDR3 is TGTGCCAGCAGCTTATCACAGGGGGCTTACTATGGCTACACCTTC. The full variable domain, its missing parts supplied by reference TRBV7-2 and TRBJ1-2, is GAGVSQSPSNKVTEKGKDVELRCDPISGHTALYWYRQSLGQGLEFLIYFQGNSAPDKSGLPSDRFSAERTGGSVSTLTIQRTQQEDSAVYLCASSLSQGAYYGYTFGSGTRLTVV.

V usage is TRBV2 and J usage is TRBJ1-6, with a possible D match to TRBD1 (5 bases). Trimming pared 7 bases from V and 7 bases from J, leaving 14 bases between. The CDR3 has 14 amino acids. Germline CDR1 reads SNHLY; CDR2 reads FYNNEI. The CDR3 is CASILTGPNSPLHF. Here the CDR3 DNA reads TGTGCCAGCATTCTTACAGGCCCCAATTCACCCCTCCACTTT.

Concerning this clone: Other DNA sequences from this sample encode an identical CDR3 as well. The rearrangement joins TRBV27 to TRBJ1-5, with 8 positions matching TRBD1. V shed 2 bases, J shed 6 bases, and the junction held 3 bases outside the gene matches. There are 14 residues in the CDR3. Germline V CDR1 and CDR2: MNHEY, SMNVEV (reference sequence). CDR3 protein: CASSLTGGGQPQHF. In DNA, the CDR3 is TGTGCCAGCAGTTTAACAGGGGGAGGTCAGCCCCAGCATTTT.

J is TRBJ2-2 and V is TRBV7-3; D possibly corresponds to TRBD2 (6 bases). The V gene lost 1 base and the J gene lost 7 bases, with 13 bases spanning the gap. This CDR3 contains 15 residues. Looked up from germline, CDR1 is SGHTA and CDR2 is FQGTGA. Here the CDR3 reads CASSLSQAGIGELFF. The DNA for the CDR3 is TGTGCCAGCAGCTTAAGCCAGGCGGGGATCGGGGAGCTGTTTTTT.

The genes are TRBV25-1 and TRBJ1-4, with D maybe TRBD1 (5 bases). Germline V CDR1 and CDR2: MGHDK, SYGVNS. This CDR3 comprises 17 residues. V shed 2 bases and J shed 0 bases, with 13 bases lying between them. The CDR3 DNA follows: TGTGCCAGCAGTGAAGGGGTGACAGCTGCAACTAATGAAAAACTGTTTTTT. This sequence encodes CASSEGVTAATNEKLFF.

This clone was recorded a few times. The chain combines TRBV6-4 with TRBJ1-5, with TRBD1 matching 12 bases. The CDR3 covers 16 residues. Germline lookup yields CDR1 MRHNA and CDR2 SNTAGT. J was trimmed by 0 bases and V by 9 bases; bases with no gene match: 6. As DNA, the CDR3 is TGTGCCAGACCGGGACAGGGGGCGTATAGCAATCAGCCCCAGCATTTT. This translates into CARPGQGAYSNQPQHF.

J is TRBJ2-7 and V is TRBV10-3, with D perhaps TRBD2 (6 bases). The CDR3 consists of 14 residues. Trimming took 0 bases from V and 2 from J, leaving 8 bases between them. CDR1 and CDR2 from the germline V gene are ENHRY and SYGVKD. CDR3 in DNA: TGTGCCATCAGTGAGTCGTGGGGGGCCTACGAGCAGTACTTC. Translating gives CAISESWGAYEQYF.

This chain links TRBV9 with TRBJ2-7; 7 bases map to TRBD2. J lost 7 bases, V lost 4 bases, and 2 bases had no gene match. Germline CDR1 SGDLS, CDR2 YYNGEE. CDR3 length: 11 amino acids. CDR3 coding DNA: TGTGCCAGCAGCCCCGGGAGGGAGCAGTACTTC. Translated: CASSPGREQYF.

This chain uses TRBV27 with TRBJ1-4, with D possibly being TRBD1 (5 bases). V was pared by 3 bases and J by 8 bases, with 13 bases between. CDR3 size: 14 residues. In germline, CDR1 is MNHEY, CDR2 SMNVEV (reference sequence). The CDR3 spells CASSLVGAGEKLFF. The CDR3 DNA sequence: TGTGCCAGCAGTTTGGTAGGGGCGGGGGAAAAACTGTTTTTT.

The rearrangement links TRBV19 to TRBJ2-7; the D gene is possibly TRBD1 (6 bases). Germline values: CDR1 LNHDA, CDR2 SQIVND (reference sequence). This CDR3 has 14 residues. Trimming removed 7 bases from V and 1 base from J, with 14 bases in between. The CDR3 reads CASTQGHLSYEQYF. The DNA for the CDR3 is TGTGCCAGTACCCAGGGACACCTGTCCTACGAGCAGTACTTC.

V is TRBV11-2 and J is TRBJ2-1; 13 nucleotides agree with TRBD2. This CDR3 is 15 amino acids long. From germline, CDR1 is SGHAT and CDR2 FQNNGV. With V trimmed by 5 bases and J by 7 bases, 5 bases remained unmatched. The CDR3 loop is CASSPGLAGWNEQFF. CDR3 nucleotides: TGTGCCAGCAGCCCGGGACTAGCGGGGTGGAATGAGCAGTTCTTC.

This clone was detected once. The V gene is TRBV29-1, the J gene TRBJ1-2; a possible D gene is TRBD1 (5 bases). Germline CDR1 SQVTM, CDR2 ANQGSEA. The CDR3 length is 14 residues. With 4 bases removed from V and 4 bases from J, the gap between germline ends came to 16 bases. CDR3 nucleotides: TGCAGCGTTGTGGGGGGACGGGGCATCTATGGCTACACCTTC. It specifies CSVVGGRGIYGYTF.

J is TRBJ1-3 and V is TRBV10-1; D is unclear. The V and J ends lost 7 bases and 0 bases respectively, with 7 bases between them. Looked up from germline, CDR1 is WNHNN and CDR2 is SYGVQD (reference sequence). The CDR3 runs to 13 residues. This CDR3 reads CASKPSSGNTIYF. The CDR3 DNA follows: TGCGCCAGCAAGCCGAGCTCTGGAAACACCATATATTTT.

The chain employs TRBV10-3 and TRBJ1-4; no firm D call. Germline V gene lookup returns CDR1 ENHRY and CDR2 SYGVKD. The CDR3 sequence is 14 residues long. V lost 3 bases to trimming and J lost 8 bases, with 13 bases between them. The CDR3: CAISEAREGEKLFF. The CDR3 coding sequence is TGTGCCATCAGTGAAGCAAGGGAGGGCGAAAAACTGTTTTTT.

The rearrangement joins TRBV4-1 to TRBJ2-5, with 13 bases fitting TRBD2. The CDR3 runs to 16 residues. V dropped 4 bases and J dropped 4; count of bases not matched to a gene: 6. Germline values: CDR1 MGHRA, CDR2 YSYEKL. The CDR3 coding sequence is TGCGCCAGCAGCCGCGGACTAGCGGGGGTTCCAGAGACCCAGTACTTC. It is translated as CASSRGLAGVPETQYF.

This chain links TRBV5-1 with TRBJ1-1; tentatively, D is TRBD1 (5 bases). Germline V gene data show CDR1 as SGHRS and CDR2 as YFSETQ. The V end was cut by 6 bases, the J end by 3 bases, with 21 bases between. The CDR3 extends over 16 amino acids. CDR3 in amino acids: CASTRTAGSSYTEAFF. DNA for the CDR3: TGCGCCAGCACCCGGACCGCAGGGTCGAGTTACACTGAAGCTTTCTTT.

The chain couples TRBV13 to TRBJ1-3, with D unresolved. Germline CDR1 reads PRHDT; CDR2 reads FYEKMQ (reference sequence). This CDR3 is built from 16 residues. V lost 1 base to trimming and J lost 1 base, with 11 bases between them. CDR3 protein: CASSLVAAESGNTIYF. DNA for the CDR3: TGTGCCAGCAGCTTAGTCGCAGCGGAATCTGGAAACACCATATATTTT.

The chain has TRBV28 and TRBJ2-7, with D perhaps TRBD2 (6 bases). Germline V gene data show CDR1 as MDHEN and CDR2 as SYDVKM. CDR3 length: 15 residues. The V end was cut by 3 bases, the J end by 7 bases, with 19 bases between. The CDR3 sequence is CASSFQLGRGWEQYF. The CDR3 DNA reads TGTGCCAGCAGTTTCCAATTAGGCCGGGGGTGGGAGCAGTACTTC.

By share, this clone counts as medium-sized. The chain employs TRBV9 and TRBJ2-7, with 10 bases that match TRBD1. Germline lookup yields CDR1 SGDLS and CDR2 YYNGEE. The CDR3 spans 17 residues. Losses at the gene ends were 4 bases for V and 5 bases for J; bases not matched to a gene: 15. The CDR3: CASSSPLDRGEVHEQYF. In DNA, the CDR3 is TGTGCCAGCAGCTCACCCTTGGACAGGGGGGAGGTCCACGAGCAGTACTTC.

The CDR3 here is CASSPLTVQPQHF. The CDR3 region has the DNA TGTGCCAGCAGCCCATTAACGGTTCAGCCCCAGCATTTT. The chain employs TRBV12-3 or TRBV12-4 and TRBJ1-5; no definite D call. Trimming took off 6 bases at V and 6 bases at J, with 12 bases between the two ends. This CDR3 region has 13 residues.

This clone was counted ten times or more. J is TRBJ2-5 and V is TRBV6-6; possible D gene TRBD2, 5 bases. The CDR3 consists of 13 residues. The V end was cut by 4 bases, the J end by 2 bases, with 8 bases between. The germline V gene has CDR1 MNHNY and CDR2 SVGAGI (reference sequence). The CDR3 DNA is TGTGCCAGCAGTTCGGACTTACAAGAGACCCAGTACTTC. Protein: CASSSDLQETQYF.